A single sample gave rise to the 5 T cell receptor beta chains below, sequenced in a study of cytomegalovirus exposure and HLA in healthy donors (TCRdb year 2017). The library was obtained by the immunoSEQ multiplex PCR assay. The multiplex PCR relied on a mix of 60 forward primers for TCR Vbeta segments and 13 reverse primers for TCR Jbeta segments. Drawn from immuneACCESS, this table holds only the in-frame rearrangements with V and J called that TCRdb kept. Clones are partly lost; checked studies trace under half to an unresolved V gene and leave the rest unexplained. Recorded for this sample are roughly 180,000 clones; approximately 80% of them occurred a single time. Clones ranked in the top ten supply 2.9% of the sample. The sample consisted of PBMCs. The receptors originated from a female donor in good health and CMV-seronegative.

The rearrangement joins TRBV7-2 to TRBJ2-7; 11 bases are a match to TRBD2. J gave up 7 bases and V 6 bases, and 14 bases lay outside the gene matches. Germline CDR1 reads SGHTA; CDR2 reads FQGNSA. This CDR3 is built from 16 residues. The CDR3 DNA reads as TGTGCCAGCAGTTCCCTAGCGGGAGGACGGCCATGGGAGCAGTACTTC. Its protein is CASSSLAGGRPWEQYF.

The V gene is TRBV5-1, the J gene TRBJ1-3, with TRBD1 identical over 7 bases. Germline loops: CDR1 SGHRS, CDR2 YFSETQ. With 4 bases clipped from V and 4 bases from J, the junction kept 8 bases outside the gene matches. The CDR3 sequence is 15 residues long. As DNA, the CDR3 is TGCGCCAGCAGCACAACGACAGGGATAGGAAACACCATATATTTT. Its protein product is CASSTTTGIGNTIYF.

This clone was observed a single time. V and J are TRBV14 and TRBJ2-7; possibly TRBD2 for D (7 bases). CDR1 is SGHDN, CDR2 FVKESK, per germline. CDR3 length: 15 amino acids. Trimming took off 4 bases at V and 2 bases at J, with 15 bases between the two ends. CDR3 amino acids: CASSPLAGATYEQYF. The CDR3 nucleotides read TGTGCCAGCAGCCCCCTCGCGGGGGCAACCTACGAGCAGTACTTC.

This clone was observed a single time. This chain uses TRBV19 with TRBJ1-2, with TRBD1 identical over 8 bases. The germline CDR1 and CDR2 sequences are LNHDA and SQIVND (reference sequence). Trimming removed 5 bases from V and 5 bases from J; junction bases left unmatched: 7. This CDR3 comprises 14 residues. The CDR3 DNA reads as TGTGCCAGTAGTCCCCCGCAGGGGGCGTATGGCTACACCTTC. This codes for CASSPPQGAYGYTF.

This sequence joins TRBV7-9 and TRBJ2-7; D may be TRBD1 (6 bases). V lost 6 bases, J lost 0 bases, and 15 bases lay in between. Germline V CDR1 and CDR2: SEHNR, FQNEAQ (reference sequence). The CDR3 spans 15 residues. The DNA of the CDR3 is TGTGCCAGCAGTCACGACAGGTCATACTCCTACGAGCAGTACTTC. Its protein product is CASSHDRSYSYEQYF.